A selection of T cell receptor beta chains follows, all from one sample in a study of OX40 agonist ivuxolimab in advanced cancers. Assay used: immunoSEQ multiplex PCR; TCRdb lists only in-frame clones, some missing. The sample lists about 110,000 clones; 75% to 95% were seen once. This sample comprised CD4+ or CD8+ T cells sorted from blood, obtained in a trial of the OX40 agonist ivuxolimab. The receptors come from an adult with an advanced solid tumor such as melanoma, head and neck, liver or kidney cancer. Each CDR3 is given without its conserved first and last residue. D genes are given only for firm matches.

j_gene: TRBJ2-7; d_gene: TRBD1; v_gene: TRBV6-5; CDR3aa: ASRKGQGYEQY
j_gene: TRBJ2-3; d_gene: NA; v_gene: TRBV7-9; CDR3aa: ASSPQPSTDTQY
j_gene: TRBJ2-4; d_gene: TRBD1; v_gene: TRBV7-9; CDR3aa: ASSLGDSFWYIQY
j_gene: TRBJ2-2; d_gene: NA; v_gene: TRBV9; CDR3aa: ASSVGQVNTGELF
j_gene: TRBJ1-1; d_gene: NA; v_gene: TRBV11-2; CDR3aa: ASSVQGTTTEAF
j_gene: TRBJ1-2; d_gene: NA; v_gene: TRBV28; CDR3aa: ASSLPRVGYT
j_gene: TRBJ2-7; d_gene: NA; v_gene: TRBV18; CDR3aa: ASSHREQY
j_gene: TRBJ2-3; d_gene: NA; v_gene: TRBV7-2; CDR3aa: ASSLLGGGVGTQY
j_gene: TRBJ1-1; d_gene: NA; v_gene: TRBV14; CDR3aa: ASSQDMAGRRTEAF
j_gene: TRBJ1-6; d_gene: NA; v_gene: TRBV10-3; CDR3aa: AIRTGISYNSPLH
j_gene: TRBJ2-7; d_gene: NA; v_gene: TRBV7-6; CDR3aa: ASSFPIVSPEQY
j_gene: TRBJ2-3; d_gene: TRBD2; v_gene: TRBV5-1; CDR3aa: ASSLASGGADTQY
j_gene: TRBJ1-1; d_gene: NA; v_gene: TRBV27; CDR3aa: ASSLRVMNTEAF
j_gene: TRBJ2-5; d_gene: NA; v_gene: TRBV11-2; CDR3aa: ASSLERLETQY
j_gene: TRBJ2-3; d_gene: TRBD2; v_gene: TRBV9; CDR3aa: ASSVESTTGGALDTQY
j_gene: TRBJ1-2; d_gene: TRBD1; v_gene: TRBV4-1; CDR3aa: ASSQGQGWIGGYT
j_gene: TRBJ1-3; d_gene: NA; v_gene: TRBV4-3; CDR3aa: ASSQVSSGNTIY
j_gene: TRBJ1-4; d_gene: NA; v_gene: TRBV29-1; CDR3aa: SVGFRGEKLF
j_gene: TRBJ1-5; d_gene: TRBD1; v_gene: TRBV5-8; CDR3aa: ASSLDRGQPQH
j_gene: TRBJ1-2; d_gene: TRBD1; v_gene: TRBV6-5; CDR3aa: ASRSTGVSHGYT
j_gene: TRBJ2-7; d_gene: TRBD1; v_gene: TRBV19; CDR3aa: ATLDRDRGLEQY
j_gene: TRBJ1-6; d_gene: NA; v_gene: TRBV7-2; CDR3aa: ASSLNSFGYNSPLH
j_gene: TRBJ2-5; d_gene: NA; v_gene: TRBV28; CDR3aa: ASSLPVGETQY
j_gene: TRBJ1-1; d_gene: TRBD1; v_gene: TRBV4-3; CDR3aa: ASSLTGTNTEAF
j_gene: TRBJ1-4; d_gene: NA; v_gene: TRBV7-9; CDR3aa: ASSQTRDGYEKLF
j_gene: TRBJ1-1; d_gene: TRBD1; v_gene: TRBV10-1; CDR3aa: ASSEEGTVNTEAF
j_gene: TRBJ2-7; d_gene: NA; v_gene: TRBV28; CDR3aa: ASSFRVPHSYEQY
j_gene: TRBJ2-3; d_gene: NA; v_gene: TRBV5-1; CDR3aa: ASSSAVGGADTQY
j_gene: TRBJ1-5; d_gene: TRBD1; v_gene: TRBV29-1; CDR3aa: SVGTGLNQPQH
j_gene: TRBJ2-7; d_gene: NA; v_gene: TRBV5-4; CDR3aa: ASSDAPAAYEQY
j_gene: TRBJ2-1; d_gene: TRBD2; v_gene: TRBV4-2; CDR3aa: ASSPLAGFSYNEQF
j_gene: TRBJ1-1; d_gene: NA; v_gene: TRBV18; CDR3aa: ASSRGTSMLGTEAF
j_gene: TRBJ1-2; d_gene: NA; v_gene: TRBV28; CDR3aa: ASSPASGTVLGYT
j_gene: TRBJ2-7; d_gene: NA; v_gene: TRBV18; CDR3aa: ASSTGIIRGYEQY
j_gene: TRBJ1-2; d_gene: NA; v_gene: TRBV6-5; CDR3aa: ASSLTANYGYT
j_gene: TRBJ2-5; d_gene: TRBD2; v_gene: TRBV12-5; CDR3aa: ASGLDGTSGTGTQY
j_gene: TRBJ1-3; d_gene: NA; v_gene: TRBV7-9; CDR3aa: ASSLVDTIY
j_gene: TRBJ2-3; d_gene: NA; v_gene: TRBV7-9; CDR3aa: ASSLAIAGTDTQY
j_gene: TRBJ2-2; d_gene: NA; v_gene: TRBV30; CDR3aa: AWRGGSYTGELF
j_gene: TRBJ2-7; d_gene: NA; v_gene: TRBV19; CDR3aa: ASSISPTRLLGEQY
j_gene: TRBJ2-1; d_gene: TRBD2; v_gene: TRBV27; CDR3aa: ASSFRVAGNNEQF
j_gene: TRBJ2-5; d_gene: NA; v_gene: TRBV20-1; CDR3aa: SARMSGSQY
j_gene: TRBJ2-1; d_gene: NA; v_gene: TRBV6-1; CDR3aa: ASSVSGAGIRNEQF
j_gene: TRBJ1-3; d_gene: NA; v_gene: TRBV7-6; CDR3aa: ASSSVTGNTIY
j_gene: TRBJ2-3; d_gene: TRBD2; v_gene: TRBV19; CDR3aa: ASSRQRTSGTDTQY